This TCR beta chain was found in a study of CD8+ T cells in alopecia areata. Study-level background: Female C3H/HeJ recipients aged about 6-11 weeks got skin from C3H/HeJ graft donors aged roughly 6-12 months that had spontaneous alopecia. Study-wide results and limits: Researchers report lesional scalp, most notably alopecia totalis/universalis, outstripped normal scalp in clonality. Sequencing of scalp tissue also captures the resident alphabeta T cells of normal skin.

Cutaneous lymph node cells were pooled, and they were sorted using CD4, CD8alpha, NKG2D, NKG2ACE and other markers. This clone has just a few counts. The antigen remains undetermined. Genes here carry mouse names. RNA extraction was followed by reverse transcription into cDNA, which acted as the sequencing template. The table came from immunoSEQ multiplex PCR; TCRdb's copy has only in-frame clones and leaves some out. The specimen has roughly 260,000 clones, none found just once. This clonotype originated in a C3H/HeJ mouse with alopecia areata. Mouse strain MHC haplotype: H2-k. Sequenced input: CD4+ T cells sorted from a lymph node.

The CDR3 loop reads CASSGWGSDTQYF. The sequenced part of the CDR3 DNA is TGTGCCAGCAGTGGCTGGGGGAGTGAC. This chain joins TRBV13-1 and TRBJ2-5, with 7 bases aligning to TRBD2. The sequence runs out 4 residues before the end of the CDR3; the remainder is reconstructed from the germline J gene. The CDR3 has 13 residues. Germline V gene lookup returns CDR1 NSHNY and CDR2 SYGAGN.